These 4 T cell receptor beta chains were all obtained from the same sample, sequenced in a study of shared clonotypes between healthy human individuals. Profiled with immunoSEQ multiplex PCR; TCRdb holds only in-frame clones, not every one. The sample includes roughly 2.5 million clones, more than 90% of them seen just once. The sample consisted of naive CD4+ T cells sorted from blood. Subset here: CD45RA+ positively selected. Receptor source: a man between 18 and 35 years old in good health.

CDR3 DNA sequence: TGCGCCAGCAGCCAAGATGGGCCGGGGGTCAAAAACATTCAGTACTTC. Translation: CASSQDGPGVKNIQYF. This chain links TRBV4-1 with TRBJ2-4, with D possibly being TRBD2 (6 bases). Germline lookup yields CDR1 MGHRA and CDR2 YSYEKL. This CDR3 contains 16 residues. V was clipped by 0 bases and J by 3 bases, with 12 bases between them.

V usage is TRBV10-3 and J usage is TRBJ2-1; D is uncertain. The CDR3 contains 12 residues. The V end was cut by 7 bases, the J end by 9 bases, with 13 bases between. CDR1 is ENHRY and CDR2 is SYGVKD in the germline V gene. CDR3 sequence reads: CAIMANPAEQFF. The CDR3, as DNA: TGTGCCATCATGGCGAATCCGGCTGAGCAGTTCTTC.

The chain's CDR3 is CASSLGTEVYGYTF. As DNA, the CDR3 is TGTGCCAGCAGCTTGGGGACGGAGGTCTATGGCTACACCTTC. The V call is TRBV5-5, the J call TRBJ1-2; no clear D gene. Germline V lookup: CDR1 SGHKS, CDR2 YYEKEE (reference sequence). CDR3 length: 14 amino acids. V shed 0 bases and J shed 4 bases, with 10 bases lying between them.

The chain employs TRBV7-2 and TRBJ2-1; TRBD2 aligns across 10 bases. J lost 4 bases, V lost 5 bases, and 8 bases had no gene match. Germline loops: CDR1 SGHTA, CDR2 FQGNSA. This CDR3 spans 16 amino acids. The chain's CDR3 is CASSLVGTSEYNEQFF. As DNA, the CDR3 is TGTGCCAGCAGCCTAGTCGGGACTAGCGAGTACAATGAGCAGTTCTTC.